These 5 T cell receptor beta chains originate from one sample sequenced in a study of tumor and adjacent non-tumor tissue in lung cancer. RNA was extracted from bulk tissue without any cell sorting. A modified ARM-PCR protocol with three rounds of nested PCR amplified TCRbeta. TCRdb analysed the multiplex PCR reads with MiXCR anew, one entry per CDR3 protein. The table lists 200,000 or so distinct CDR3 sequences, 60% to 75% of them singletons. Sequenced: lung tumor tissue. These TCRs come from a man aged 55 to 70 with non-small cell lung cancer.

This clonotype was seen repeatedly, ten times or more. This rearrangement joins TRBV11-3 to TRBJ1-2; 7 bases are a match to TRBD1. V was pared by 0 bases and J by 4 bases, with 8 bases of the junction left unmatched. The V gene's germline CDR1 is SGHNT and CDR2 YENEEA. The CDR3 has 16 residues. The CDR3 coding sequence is TGTGCCAGCAGCTTAGAGGGACGAGGGGGCATCTATGGCTACACCTTC. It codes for CASSLEGRGGIYGYTF.

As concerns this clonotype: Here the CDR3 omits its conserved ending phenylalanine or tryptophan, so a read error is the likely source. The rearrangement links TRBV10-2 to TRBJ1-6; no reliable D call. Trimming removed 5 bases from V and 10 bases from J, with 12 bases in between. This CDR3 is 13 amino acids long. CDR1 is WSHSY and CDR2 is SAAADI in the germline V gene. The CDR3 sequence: CASSSGKNSPLHI. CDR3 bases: TGCGCCAGCAGTTCGGGAAAGAACTCACCCCTCCACATT.

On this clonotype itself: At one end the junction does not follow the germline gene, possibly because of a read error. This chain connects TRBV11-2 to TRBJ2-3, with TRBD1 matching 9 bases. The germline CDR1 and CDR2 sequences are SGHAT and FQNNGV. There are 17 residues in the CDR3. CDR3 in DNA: TGTGCTAGCAGCGCAACCCGGACAGGGGCTAGCACAGATACGCAGTATTTT. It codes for CASSATRTGASTDTQYF.

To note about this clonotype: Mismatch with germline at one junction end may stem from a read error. The DNA of the CDR3 is TGTGCCAGCATCCAGGGCCTAGCGGGGTACCAAGAGACCCAATACTTC. Its protein product is CASIQGLAGYQETQYF. The chain couples TRBV4-2 to TRBJ2-5; 9 positions match TRBD2. The CDR3 length is 16 residues. The germline V gene encodes CDR1 LGHNA and CDR2 YNFKEQ.

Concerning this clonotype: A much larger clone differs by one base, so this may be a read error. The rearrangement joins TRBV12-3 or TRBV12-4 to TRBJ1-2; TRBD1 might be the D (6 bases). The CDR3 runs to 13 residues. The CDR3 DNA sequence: TGTGCCAGCAGTTCCCAGGGACACTATAGCTACACCTTC. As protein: CASSSQGHYSYTF.